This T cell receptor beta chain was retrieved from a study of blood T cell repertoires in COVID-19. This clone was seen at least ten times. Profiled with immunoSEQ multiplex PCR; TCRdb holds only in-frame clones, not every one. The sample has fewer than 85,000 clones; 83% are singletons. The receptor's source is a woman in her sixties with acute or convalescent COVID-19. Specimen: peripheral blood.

The CDR3 sequence: CASSQTTGMGQPQHF. For the CDR3, the DNA is TGTGCCAGCAGTCAGACGACAGGGATGGGCCAGCCCCAGCATTTT. This chain uses TRBV6-5 with TRBJ1-5; 7 bases fit TRBD1. The trim removed 5 bases at V and 7 bases at J, leaving 11 bases unmatched. The CDR3 loop spans 15 amino acids. Germline loops: CDR1 MNHEY, CDR2 SVGAGI.